This TCR beta chain was identified in a study of neurological immune-mediated disorders. The CDR3 contains 11 residues. Germline CDR1 MDHEN, CDR2 SYDVKM. V was clipped by 10 bases and J by 7 bases; unmatched bases: 3. TCRdb ran MiXCR on the 5' RACE reads and lists one entry per CDR3 protein. The sample consists of under 85,000 distinct CDR3 sequences, approximately 10% of them appearing once. General study results and limits: Multiple sclerosis patients had less TCR clonal expansion than even healthy controls, unlike HTLV-1-associated myelopathy.

This clonotype occurred many times. Its antigen is unidentified. V is TRBV28 and J is TRBJ2-4; the match to TRBD2 covers 8 bases. The sample consisted of PBMCs. The source is a man aged 35 to 55 in good health. DNA of the CDR3: TGTGCCACCCAGCGGGAGAACATTCAGTACTTC. This codes for CATQRENIQYF.